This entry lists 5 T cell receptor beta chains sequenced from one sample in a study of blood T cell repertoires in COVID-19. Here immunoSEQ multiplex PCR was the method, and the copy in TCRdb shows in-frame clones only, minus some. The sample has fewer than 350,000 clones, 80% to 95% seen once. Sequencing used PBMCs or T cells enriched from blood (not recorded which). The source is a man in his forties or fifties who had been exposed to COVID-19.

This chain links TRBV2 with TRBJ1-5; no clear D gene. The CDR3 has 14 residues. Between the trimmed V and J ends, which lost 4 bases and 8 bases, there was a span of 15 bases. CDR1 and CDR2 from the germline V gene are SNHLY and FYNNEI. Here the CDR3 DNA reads TGTGCCAGCAGTGCATCTCCCCGGTCGGAGCCCCAGCATTTT. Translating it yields CASSASPRSEPQHF.

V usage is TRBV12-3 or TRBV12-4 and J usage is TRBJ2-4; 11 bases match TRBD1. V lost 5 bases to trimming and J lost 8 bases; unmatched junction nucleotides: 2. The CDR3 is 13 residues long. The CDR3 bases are TGTGCCAGCAGTACGGGACAGGGGGACATTCAGTACTTC. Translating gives CASSTGQGDIQYF.

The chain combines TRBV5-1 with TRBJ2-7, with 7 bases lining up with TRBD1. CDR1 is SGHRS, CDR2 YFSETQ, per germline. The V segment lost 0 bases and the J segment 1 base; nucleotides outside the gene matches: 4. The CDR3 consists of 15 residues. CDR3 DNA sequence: TGCGCCAGCAGCTTGGTAGGGGGCGCTTCCTACGAGCAGTACTTC. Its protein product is CASSLVGGASYEQYF. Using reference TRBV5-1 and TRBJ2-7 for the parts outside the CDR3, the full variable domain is KAGVTQTPRYLIKTRGQQVTLSCSPISGHRSVSWYQQTPGQGLQFLFEYFSETQRNKGNFPGRFSGRQFSNSRSEMNVSTLELGDSALYLCASSLVGGASYEQYFGPGTRLTVT.

In nucleotides, the CDR3 is TGTGCCAGCAGCGCACCAAAACAAGAGGCGAGCGGGAGATCCTACAATGAGCAGTTCTTC. This sequence encodes CASSAPKQEASGRSYNEQFF. The chain employs TRBV9 and TRBJ2-1, with 8 bases that match TRBD2. With 3 bases clipped from V and 1 base from J, the junction kept 18 bases outside the gene matches. Germline loops: CDR1 SGDLS, CDR2 YYNGEE. This CDR3 has 20 residues.

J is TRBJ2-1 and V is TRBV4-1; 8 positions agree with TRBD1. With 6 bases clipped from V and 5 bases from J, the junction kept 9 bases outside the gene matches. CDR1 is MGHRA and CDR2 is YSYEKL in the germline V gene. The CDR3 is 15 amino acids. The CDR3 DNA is TGCGCCAGCAGTACGGCAGGGGGCACGCACAATGAGCAGTTCTTC. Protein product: CASSTAGGTHNEQFF.